The rows below give T cell receptor beta chains drawn from one sample of a study of blood T cell repertoires in COVID-19. Clones were read by immunoSEQ multiplex PCR, and TCRdb kept only the in-frame ones, dropping some. The sample carries approximately 180,000 clones, more than 75% recorded once. The sample consisted of peripheral blood. The receptors derive from a person aged 65 to 79 with COVID-19, enrolled during active disease. CDR3s include the opening cysteine and the closing phenylalanine or tryptophan. Each record gives: CDR3 DNA, CDR3 protein, J gene, clone size, V gene, CDR3 length, D gene. D genes are given only for firm matches. Size is stated for part of the rows, as once, few or many counts, or as a class when the clone is expanded.

TGTGCCAGCAGCCCTGGGGGGGCGCGGGCTGAAGCTTTCTTT CASSPGGARAEAFF TRBJ1-1 - TRBV7-2 14 -
TGCAGCGTTGGTTACAGGGGCAATCAGCCCCAGCATTTT CSVGYRGNQPQHF TRBJ1-5 once TRBV29-1 13 -
TGTGCCAGCAGCCACACCCCATCCTACGAGCAGTACTTC CASSHTPSYEQYF TRBJ2-7 few TRBV7-2 13 -
TGTGCCAGCAGCCAAGATCGAACAGGGGGCTCCCCCCTCCACTTT CASSQDRTGGSPLHF TRBJ1-6 - TRBV3-1/TRBV3-2 15 TRBD1
TGTGCCAGCAGCACCGATAGACAGGGGCCCTACGAGCAGTACTTC CASSTDRQGPYEQYF TRBJ2-7 - TRBV7-9 15 TRBD1
TGTGCCAGCAGCTTACACGCCTCGACAGGACTTTTGTTTGTTCACACCTTC CASSLHASTGLLFVHTF TRBJ1-2 - TRBV5-8 17 -
TGTGCCAGCAGCGGACTAGCGGGAATGTTCGAGCAGTTCTTC CASSGLAGMFEQFF TRBJ2-1 - TRBV2 14 TRBD2
TGTGCCAGCAGCCCTATGGACAGCCTGAATTCACCCCTCCACTTT CASSPMDSLNSPLHF TRBJ1-6 - TRBV11-2 15 -
TGTGCCAGCAGCGCCACCCCGGGGCAGGGGATGAACTATGGCTACACCTTC CASSATPGQGMNYGYTF TRBJ1-2 - TRBV5-8 17 -
TGTGCCACCAGTGATGGATACAGGGGTACCAACTATGGCTACACCTTC CATSDGYRGTNYGYTF TRBJ1-2 - TRBV24-1 16 TRBD1
TGCGCCAGCAGAACCGGGACAGGGAATGAGCAGTTCTTC CASRTGTGNEQFF TRBJ2-1 - TRBV10-2 13 TRBD1
TGTGCCAGCAGCTTGGCCGCACAGTCAACCGGGGAGCTGTTTTTT CASSLAAQSTGELFF TRBJ2-2 few TRBV5-4 15 -
TGTGCCAGCAGGGGCCGTGAGACCCAGTACTTC CASRGRETQYF TRBJ2-5 - TRBV12-3/TRBV12-4 11 -
TGCAGCGTTGAGGTCGTGGGGACAGGCTTCCAAGAGACCCAGTACTTC CSVEVVGTGFQETQYF TRBJ2-5 - TRBV29-1 16 TRBD1
TGTGCCAGCAGCCAAGGGCGGAACCAGAATTCACCCCTCCACTTT CASSQGRNQNSPLHF TRBJ1-6 - TRBV3-1/TRBV3-2 15 -
TGTGCCAGCAGTAGCTTACCCACCGGGGAGCTGTTTTTT CASSSLPTGELFF TRBJ2-2 - TRBV6-5 13 -
TGTGCCAGCAGCCAAACCCCATCAGCGGGTTATGAGCAGTACTTC CASSQTPSAGYEQYF TRBJ2-7 - TRBV3-1/TRBV3-2 15 -
TGTGCCAGCCAGAGGAGGAACACTGAAGCTTTCTTT CASQRRNTEAFF TRBJ1-1 - TRBV28 12 -
TGTGCCAGCAGTTTGGACAGGAACAATCAGCCCCAGCATTTT CASSLDRNNQPQHF TRBJ1-5 - TRBV2 14 TRBD1
TGTGCCAGCAGCCAATTCTCAGGGAACACCGGGGAGCTGTTTTTT CASSQFSGNTGELFF TRBJ2-2 few TRBV16 15 -
TGTGCCAGTAGTCAGGGGCGGAAATCGAACTATGGCTACACCTTC CASSQGRKSNYGYTF TRBJ1-2 - TRBV19 15 -
TGTGCCAGTAGTACGGGGACAGGGGCGGGGGACATTCAGTACTTC CASSTGTGAGDIQYF TRBJ2-4 - TRBV19 15 TRBD1
TGTGCCAGCAGTCCCAACAGGGGAGACTATGGCTACACCTTC CASSPNRGDYGYTF TRBJ1-2 - TRBV6-4 14 TRBD1
TGTGCCAGCAGTCGTACCGGGACAGGGGTTCAAGAGACCCAGTACTTC CASSRTGTGVQETQYF TRBJ2-5 - TRBV25-1 16 TRBD1
TGTGCCAGTAGTATAAGAAACCAGGGGGATACCTATGGCTACACCTTC CASSIRNQGDTYGYTF TRBJ1-2 once TRBV19 16 TRBD1
TGTGCCAGCAGCTTAGACGGGGAACGGGGTGGCTACACCTTC CASSLDGERGGYTF TRBJ1-2 - TRBV7-6 14 -
TGTGCCAGCAGCATATCTCCAGGCCTCAACTATGGCTACACCTTC CASSISPGLNYGYTF TRBJ1-2 - TRBV27 15 -
TGTGCCAGCAGCTTGGACCCGTTTAGCAAAAACATTCAGTACTTC CASSLDPFSKNIQYF TRBJ2-4 - TRBV5-4 15 -
TGTGCCAGTTCAATAACAGGGGGCGGTAGAGGCATTCAGTACTTC CASSITGGGRGIQYF TRBJ2-4 - TRBV28 15 TRBD1
TGTGCCACCAGCACAGGGGGACAGGGCCACAATGAGCAGTTCTTC CATSTGGQGHNEQFF TRBJ2-1 - TRBV24-1 15 TRBD1